A selection of T cell receptor beta chains follows, all from one sample in a study of blood T cell repertoires in COVID-19. The method was immunoSEQ multiplex PCR; TCRdb's version includes in-frame clones alone and lacks a portion of them. Of approximately 240,000 clones listed, roughly 90% were seen once; the top ten hold 2.1%. The sample was peripheral blood. Source of these receptors: a woman aged 40 to 49 who had recovered from COVID-19. CDR3s include the opening cysteine and the closing phenylalanine or tryptophan. Each record gives: J gene, clone size, D gene, V gene, CDR3 DNA, CDR3 protein. The D gene is left open where the match is weak. Size tells how often a clone was seen (once, few, many) or the class of an expanded clone, and some rows leave it out.

TRBJ1-6	once	.	TRBV5-4	TGTGCCAGCAGCTCTCGCGACAGTTATTCACCCCTCCACTTT	CASSSRDSYSPLHF
TRBJ2-1	once	TRBD1	TRBV15	TGTGCCACCAGCAGAGATAGGTCAGGGGGTAGCTACAATGAGCAGTTCTTC	CATSRDRSGGSYNEQFF
TRBJ2-1	few	.	TRBV7-2	TGTGCCAGCAGCAGCGAAGGGAGGCTAAAAAACAATGAGCAGTTCTTC	CASSSEGRLKNNEQFF
TRBJ2-7	.	TRBD1	TRBV28	TGTGCCAGCAGAAGACAGGGTCTATACCACGAGCAGTACTTC	CASRRQGLYHEQYF
TRBJ1-1	.	.	TRBV7-2	TGTGCCAGCAGTTCCAGGGGCGGGAACACTGAAGCTTTCTTT	CASSSRGGNTEAFF
TRBJ2-5	.	.	TRBV5-8	TGTGCCAGCAGCTTGGACCAGGGGCATGAGACCCAGTACTTC	CASSLDQGHETQYF
TRBJ1-6	.	.	TRBV5-1	TGCGCCAGCAGCCCTGCGCCTCAGGGTGTCAATCCGAGCTCCTATAATTCACCCCTCCACTTT	CASSPAPQGVNPSSYNSPLHF
TRBJ2-5	.	.	TRBV9	TGTGCCAGCAGCGTAACGGGGTCAGAGACCCAGTACTTC	CASSVTGSETQYF
TRBJ2-7	.	TRBD2	TRBV6-2/TRBV6-3	TGTGCCAGCAGCCTACCCGTAGCGGGAGGGCGGGACGAGCAGTACTTC	CASSLPVAGGRDEQYF
TRBJ2-1	.	TRBD2	TRBV11-2	TGTGCCAGCAGTACCACGGGACTAGCGGGGGCCCGGGGTGGTGAGCAGTTCTTC	CASSTTGLAGARGGEQFF
TRBJ1-2	.	.	TRBV6-5	TGTGCCAGCAGTTACAGCAACGGGGGGCTAGGTGGCTACACCTTC	CASSYSNGGLGGYTF
TRBJ2-5	.	.	TRBV2	TGTGCCAGCAGTGAAGGGTGGCCCCAAGAGACCCAGTACTTC	CASSEGWPQETQYF
TRBJ1-2	.	TRBD1	TRBV5-5	TGTGCCAGCAGCTTGGCCGAGGACAGGGTTCGGGGCTACACCTTC	CASSLAEDRVRGYTF
TRBJ2-1	.	TRBD1	TRBV6-2/TRBV6-3	TGTGCCAGCAGTTACGGACAGGGGACTCACAATGAGCAGTTCTTC	CASSYGQGTHNEQFF